The present T cell receptor (beta chain) was sequenced within a study of T cells in Graves' hyperthyroidism and ophthalmopathy. Points from the study as a whole: Ophthalmopathy was identified by the model a median about seven months ahead of onset. Blood also carried most thyroid clonotypes expanded above 0.001.

The source material, RNA transcripts, was used to amplify TCR beta CDR3 regions. HTBI primers were used for first-round RT-PCR of the TCR CDR3. TCRdb itself ran the multiplex PCR reads through MiXCR, one entry per CDR3 protein. The sample lists a few hundred thousand distinct CDR3 sequences; 40% to 50% were seen once. Lactation, pregnancy, other autoimmune disease or uncontrolled infection led to exclusion of patients. The diagnoses drew upon clinical symptoms, serum thyroxine and TRAb, thyroid ultrasound and orbital computed tomography. The CDR3 totals 13 residues. Germline loops: CDR1 ENHRY, CDR2 SYGVKD. Of note for this clonotype: The antigen is not known. The junction and the germline gene differ at one end; a read error may be behind it.

V and J are TRBV10-3 and TRBJ1-3; tentative D call: TRBD1 (6 bases). This receptor was taken from an adult woman with Graves' disease, either hyperthyroidism or ophthalmopathy (not recorded which). Source material: peripheral blood or thyroid tissue (not recorded which). CDR3 bases: TGTGCCACCAGTGGAACAGGGTTGGACACCATATATTTT. Encoded protein: CATSGTGLDTIYF.